Each of the 5 T cell receptor beta chains below was sequenced from the same sample in a study of human T cells and chemical hapten exposure. Sample time point: patch test 1, 2 weeks after DPC sensitization. Sample treatment: therapeutic diphenylcyclopropenone sensitization with weekly scalp DPC. TCRdb fed the RACE reads into MiXCR, producing one record per CDR3 protein. The sample lists around 99,000 distinct CDR3 sequences; around 12% were seen once. The source material was whole blood, sampled in connection with sensitization to the hapten diphenylcyclopropenone (DPC). The receptors here all came from a woman aged 40 to 50 with alopecia areata. Some clones in this sample may be carry-over from other donors' samples.

This clonotype has only a few counts. The chain links TRBV5-1 to TRBJ2-5, with 10 bases identical to TRBD1. Trimming removed 2 bases from V and 7 bases from J; junction bases left unmatched: 11. This CDR3 spans 16 amino acids. CDR1 is SGHRS, CDR2 YFSETQ, per germline. The CDR3, as DNA: TGCGCCAGCAGCTTTATGGGACAGGGGACGGCGCTGACCCAGTACTTC. Its translation is CASSFMGQGTALTQYF.

The chain is built from TRBV29-1 and TRBJ2-4; the D is unclear. The germline V gene has CDR1 SQVTM and CDR2 ANQGSEA. The CDR3 has 14 residues. V dropped 4 bases and J dropped 0 bases, with 10 bases sitting between them. CDR3 loop: CSVAPDGAKNIQYF. CDR3 nucleotide sequence: TGCAGCGTTGCCCCGGACGGAGCCAAAAACATTCAGTACTTC.

This clonotype was seen at least ten times. The chain carries TRBV20-1 and TRBJ2-7, with D hard to call. Germline CDR1 reads DFQATT; CDR2 reads SNEGSKA (reference sequence). The germline V and J ends were trimmed by 1 base and 0 bases, with 10 bases remaining between them. This CDR3 contains 14 residues. The CDR3 bases are TGCAGTGCTAGAGGTATCAGGAACTCCTACGAGCAGTACTTC. It translates to CSARGIRNSYEQYF.

This clonotype was counted only a few times. V is TRBV30 and J is TRBJ2-2; 8 nucleotides agree with TRBD2. V lost 0 bases to trimming and J lost 1 base; unmatched junction nucleotides: 1. Germline-derived CDR1 and CDR2 are GTSNPN and SVGIG (reference sequence). This CDR3 is built from 15 residues. The CDR3 DNA is TGTGCCTGGAGTGTAGGGACTAGGAACACCGGGGAGCTGTTTTTT. Translating gives CAWSVGTRNTGELFF.

The chain employs TRBV12-3 or TRBV12-4 and TRBJ1-5; no clear D gene. The germline V and J ends were trimmed by 3 bases and 6 bases, with 12 bases remaining between them. The CDR3 has 14 amino acids. The CDR3 DNA reads TGTGCCAGCAGTTTTAGTCCCGAGGGTCAGCCCCAGCATTTT. Amino acid sequence: CASSFSPEGQPQHF.